The 13 T cell receptor beta chains below all came from one sample that was sequenced in a study of T cell repertoires in cytomegalovirus infection. No cognate antigen is known for these TCRs. One entry per CDR3 protein, called by TCRdb with MiXCR from the reads. The sample lists approximately 730,000 distinct CDR3 sequences, roughly a third occurring once. Sequencing used cultured PBMCs, obtained from culture after CMV antigen stimulation. These receptors originate from a human donor in good health (CMV status not recorded). Some clones in this sample may be carry-over from other donors' samples.

In this sample, this clonotype turned up a few times. This chain uses TRBV7-9 with TRBJ2-5; D call uncertain. The germline V gene has CDR1 SEHNR and CDR2 FQNEAQ (reference sequence). The CDR3 loop spans 15 amino acids. The V gene lost 2 bases and the J gene lost 2 bases, with 12 bases spanning the gap. The CDR3 reads CASSLTGTPQETQYF. CDR3 nucleotides: TGTGCCAGCAGCTTAACCGGTACTCCACAAGAGACCCAGTACTTC. The full variable domain, rest sourced from reference TRBV7-9 and TRBJ2-5, is DTGVSQNPRHKITKRGQNVTFRCDPISEHNRLYWYRQTLGQGPEFLTYFQNEAQLEKSRLLSDRFSAERPKGSFSTLEIQRTEQGDSAMYLCASSLTGTPQETQYFGPGTRLLVL.

The genes are TRBV20-1 and TRBJ1-6, with 8 bases fitting TRBD1. Per the germline V gene, CDR1 is DFQATT and CDR2 is SNEGSKA (reference sequence). V lost 3 bases, J lost 8 bases, and 6 bases stayed unmatched. CDR3 length: 14 residues. The CDR3 DNA is TGCAGTGCTAGGGCAGGGGGCGAGGATTCACCCCTCCACTTT. Translating gives CSARAGGEDSPLHF.

This clonotype showed up just a few times. The genes are TRBV5-1 and TRBJ1-6; D not certain. V was pared by 5 bases and J by 8 bases, with 14 bases between. This CDR3 is built from 14 residues. CDR1 and CDR2 (germline): SGHRS, YFSETQ. As DNA, the CDR3 is TGCGCCAGCAGTCCAGACTATGATGATTCACCCCTCCACTTT. Translating gives CASSPDYDDSPLHF.

This clonotype occurred a few times. The chain couples TRBV7-2 to TRBJ2-5, with a possible D match to TRBD2 (6 bases). Germline CDR1 SGHTA, CDR2 FQGNSA. The CDR3 runs to 15 residues. V was trimmed by 6 bases and J by 5 bases, leaving 19 bases between them. The CDR3 reads CASRLTRDPWETQYF. Written as DNA, the CDR3 is TGTGCCAGCAGGTTAACGCGGGATCCATGGGAGACCCAGTACTTC.

There are many counts of this clonotype. The chain uses TRBV24-1 and TRBJ2-3; TRBD1 agrees at 8 bases. The CDR3 contains 18 residues. V dropped 4 bases and J dropped 0; count of bases not matched to a gene: 11. Germline values: CDR1 KGHDR, CDR2 SFDVKD. CDR3 DNA sequence: TGTGCCACCAGTGACCCAAACAAAGACAGGGGAAGCACAGATACGCAGTATTTT. Amino acid sequence: CATSDPNKDRGSTDTQYF.

CDR3 in amino acids: CASSRPTYRVRTEAFF. CDR3 nucleotide sequence: TGTGCCAGCAGCAGACCTACTTATAGGGTTCGCACTGAAGCTTTCTTT. V gene TRBV28 combines with J gene TRBJ1-1; D unclear. CDR1 is MDHEN and CDR2 is SYDVKM in the germline V gene. V lost 6 bases to trimming and J lost 4 bases, with 21 bases between them. This CDR3 has 16 residues.

The rearrangement joins TRBV10-3 to TRBJ2-3; maybe TRBD1 (5 bases). From germline, CDR1 is ENHRY and CDR2 SYGVKD. This CDR3 region has 14 residues. V was pared by 2 bases and J by 4 bases, with 10 bases between. Written as DNA, the CDR3 is TGTGCCATCAGTGAGAGTCAGGGCGCAGATACGCAGTATTTT. This translates into CAISESQGADTQYF.

The chain couples TRBV27 to TRBJ2-3; maybe TRBD2 (7 bases). The CDR3 totals 15 residues. Germline lookup yields CDR1 MNHEY and CDR2 SMNVEV (reference sequence). Trimming shortened V by 8 bases and J by 1 base, and 16 bases separated the two germline ends. The CDR3 nucleotides are TGTGCCAGCGCCCCTTGGGGGGGGCGCACAGATACGCAGTATTTT. Protein sequence: CASAPWGGRTDTQYF.

This clonotype was seen repeatedly, ten times or more. The V call is TRBV7-2, the J call TRBJ2-7, with a weak D call TRBD2 (5 bases). Germline assignment: CDR1 SGHTA and CDR2 FQGNSA. V was clipped by 5 bases and J by 3 bases, with 11 bases between them. CDR3 length: 13 residues. CDR3 DNA sequence: TGTGCCAGCAGCCTAGGACTGGTCTACGAGCAGTACTTC. Residues: CASSLGLVYEQYF. The full variable domain, completed using reference TRBV7-2 and TRBJ2-7, is GAGVSQSPSNKVTEKGKDVELRCDPISGHTALYWYRQSLGQGLEFLIYFQGNSAPDKSGLPSDRFSAERTGGSVSTLTIQRTQQEDSAVYLCASSLGLVYEQYFGPGTRLTVT.

This clonotype has ten or more counts. The rearrangement links TRBV7-8 to TRBJ2-3; tentative D call: TRBD1 (5 bases). This CDR3 spans 16 amino acids. Trimming shortened V by 5 bases and J by 1 base, and 16 bases separated the two germline ends. The germline V gene has CDR1 SGHVS and CDR2 FQNEAQ. CDR3 DNA sequence: TGTGCCAGCAGCCCAAGAGGCGGCAGGGGCACAGATACGCAGTATTTT. Its translation is CASSPRGGRGTDTQYF.

This clonotype was counted only a few times. V and J are TRBV19 and TRBJ1-1, with a tentative D call TRBD1 (5 bases). Germline values: CDR1 LNHDA, CDR2 SQIVND (reference sequence). The CDR3 covers 15 residues. V lost 8 bases and J 1 base, leaving 17 bases between the germline ends. CDR3 sequence: CASRGTAGSNTEAFF. The CDR3 coding sequence is TGTGCCAGTCGGGGGACGGCGGGGTCGAACACTGAAGCTTTCTTT.

The V call is TRBV6-5, the J call TRBJ1-2; the D is unclear. Germline lookup yields CDR1 MNHEY and CDR2 SVGAGI. The ends were cut back, 4 bases at V and 6 bases at J, with 15 bases in the middle. This CDR3 comprises 14 residues. The CDR3 sequence is CASSWRTPDDGYTF. The CDR3 nucleotides read TGTGCCAGCAGTTGGAGAACCCCCGATGATGGCTACACCTTC.

The chain links TRBV27 to TRBJ1-5; TRBD1 matches 8 bases. This CDR3 comprises 11 residues. Germline CDR1 is MNHEY and CDR2 is SMNVEV (reference sequence). The V gene end was trimmed by 11 bases and the J gene end by 7 bases; junction bases not matched to a gene: 4. CDR3 residues: CASRQGQPQHF. The CDR3 DNA sequence: TGTGCCTCAAGACAGGGGCAGCCCCAGCATTTT.